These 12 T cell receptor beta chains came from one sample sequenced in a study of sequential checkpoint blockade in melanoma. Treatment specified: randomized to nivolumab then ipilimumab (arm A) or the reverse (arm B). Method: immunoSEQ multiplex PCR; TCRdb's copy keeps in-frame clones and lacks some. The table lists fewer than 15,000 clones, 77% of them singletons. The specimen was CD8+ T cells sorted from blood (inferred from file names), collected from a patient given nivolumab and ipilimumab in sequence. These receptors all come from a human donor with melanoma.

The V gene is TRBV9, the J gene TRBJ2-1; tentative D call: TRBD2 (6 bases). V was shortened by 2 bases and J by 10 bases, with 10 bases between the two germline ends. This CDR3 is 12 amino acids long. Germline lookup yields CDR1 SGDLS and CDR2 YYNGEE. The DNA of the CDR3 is TGTGCCAGCAGCGTTAATGCGGGAGAGCAGTTCTTC. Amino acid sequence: CASSVNAGEQFF.

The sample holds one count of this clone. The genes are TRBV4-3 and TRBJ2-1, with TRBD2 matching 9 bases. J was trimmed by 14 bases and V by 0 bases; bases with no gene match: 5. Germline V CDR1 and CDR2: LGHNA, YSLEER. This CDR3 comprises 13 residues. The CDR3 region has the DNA TGCGCCAGCAGCCAAGATAGGCTAGCGGGAAAGTTCTTC. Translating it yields CASSQDRLAGKFF.

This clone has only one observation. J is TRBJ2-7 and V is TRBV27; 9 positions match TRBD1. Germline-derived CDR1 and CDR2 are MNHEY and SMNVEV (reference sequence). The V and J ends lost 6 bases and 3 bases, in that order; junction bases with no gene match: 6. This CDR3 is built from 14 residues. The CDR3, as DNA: TGTGCCAGCAGCCTGGGGACAGGGCTCTACGAGCAGTACTTC. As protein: CASSLGTGLYEQYF.

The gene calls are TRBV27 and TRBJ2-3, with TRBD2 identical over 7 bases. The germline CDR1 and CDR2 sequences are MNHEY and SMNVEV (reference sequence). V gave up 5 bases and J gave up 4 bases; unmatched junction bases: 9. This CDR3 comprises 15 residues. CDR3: CASSQGLGGSDTQYF. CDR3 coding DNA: TGTGCCAGCAGTCAAGGACTAGGAGGCTCAGATACGCAGTATTTT.

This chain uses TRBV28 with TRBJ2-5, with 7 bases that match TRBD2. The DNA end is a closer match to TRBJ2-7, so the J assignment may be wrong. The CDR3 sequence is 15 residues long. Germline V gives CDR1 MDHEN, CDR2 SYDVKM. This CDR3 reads CASSLGRERSYEQYF. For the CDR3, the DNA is TGTGCCAGCAGTTTGGGGCGGGAGCGATCCTACGAGCAGTACTTC.

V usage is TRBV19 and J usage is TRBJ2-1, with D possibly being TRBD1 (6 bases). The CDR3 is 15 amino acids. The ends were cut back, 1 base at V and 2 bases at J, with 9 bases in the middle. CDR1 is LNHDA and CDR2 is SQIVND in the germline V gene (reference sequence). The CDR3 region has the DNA TGTGCCAGTAGTATAGCACAGGGCCCCTACAATGAGCAGTTCTTC. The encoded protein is CASSIAQGPYNEQFF.

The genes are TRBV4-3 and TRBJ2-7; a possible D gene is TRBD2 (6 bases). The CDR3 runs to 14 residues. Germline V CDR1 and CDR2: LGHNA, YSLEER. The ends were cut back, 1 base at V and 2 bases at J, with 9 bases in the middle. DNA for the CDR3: TGCGCCAGCAGCCAAGGACTAGGTGCCTACGAGCAGTACTTC. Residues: CASSQGLGAYEQYF.

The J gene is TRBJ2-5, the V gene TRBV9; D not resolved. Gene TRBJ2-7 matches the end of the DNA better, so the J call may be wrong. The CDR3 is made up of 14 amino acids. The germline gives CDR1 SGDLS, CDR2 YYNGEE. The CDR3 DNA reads TGTGCCAGCAGCGTAGGTGGCTACGACTACGAGCAGTACTTC. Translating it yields CASSVGGYDYEQYF.

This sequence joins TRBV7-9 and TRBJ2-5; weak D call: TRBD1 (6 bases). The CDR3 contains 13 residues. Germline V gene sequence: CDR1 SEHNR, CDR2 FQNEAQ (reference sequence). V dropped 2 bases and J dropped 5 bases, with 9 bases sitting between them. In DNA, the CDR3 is TGTGCCAGCAGCTTAACAGGGTCGGAGACCCAGTACTTC. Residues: CASSLTGSETQYF.

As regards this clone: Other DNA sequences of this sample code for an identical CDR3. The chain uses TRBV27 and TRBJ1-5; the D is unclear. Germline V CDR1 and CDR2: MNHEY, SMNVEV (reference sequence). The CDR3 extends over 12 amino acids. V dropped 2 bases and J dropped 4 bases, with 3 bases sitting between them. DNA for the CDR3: TGTGCCAGCAGTTTACTTAATCAGCCCCAGCATTTT. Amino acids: CASSLLNQPQHF.

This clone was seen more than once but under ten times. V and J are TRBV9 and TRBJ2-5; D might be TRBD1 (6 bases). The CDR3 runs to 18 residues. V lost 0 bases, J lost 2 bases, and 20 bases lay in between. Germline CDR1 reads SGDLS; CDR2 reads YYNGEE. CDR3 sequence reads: CASSVGWGIPGTQETQYF. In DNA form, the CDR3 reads TGTGCCAGCAGCGTAGGTTGGGGTATACCCGGGACACAAGAGACCCAGTACTTC.

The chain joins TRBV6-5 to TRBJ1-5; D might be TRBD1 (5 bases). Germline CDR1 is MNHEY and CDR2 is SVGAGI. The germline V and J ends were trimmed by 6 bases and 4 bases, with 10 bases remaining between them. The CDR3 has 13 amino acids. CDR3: CASSSGGNQPQHF. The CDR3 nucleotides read TGTGCCAGCAGCTCCGGGGGGAATCAGCCCCAGCATTTT.